Listed below are T cell receptor beta chains from one sample, sequenced in a study of cytomegalovirus exposure and HLA in healthy donors. TCRdb keeps only in-frame clones here, not all; method: immunoSEQ multiplex PCR. The repertoire includes 110,000 to 150,000 clones, roughly four fifths of them detected once, and roughly 9.9% sits in the top ten. Source material: PBMCs. These receptors were taken from a woman aged 60-70 years in good health and CMV-seropositive. Each CDR3 is given with its conserved first and last residue. The order of the fields is V gene, D gene, clone size, J gene, CDR3 length, CDR3 DNA, CDR3 protein. The D gene is left open where the match is weak. Expanded clones are given a class, and other clones once, few, many or no size at all.

v_gene: TRBV7-9
d_gene: TRBD2
abundance: .
j_gene: TRBJ2-7
len: 14
CDR3nt: TGTGCCAGCAGCCCTAGCGGGAACTCCTACGAGCAGTACTTC
CDR3aa: CASSPSGNSYEQYF

v_gene: TRBV7-7
d_gene: .
abundance: once
j_gene: TRBJ2-7
len: 16
CDR3nt: TGTGCTAGCAGCCCTCTCTCTCCGGGACACTTATACGAGCAGTACTTC
CDR3aa: CASSPLSPGHLYEQYF

v_gene: TRBV29-1
d_gene: TRBD2
abundance: .
j_gene: TRBJ2-7
len: 11
CDR3nt: TGCAGCGTTGGGACTAGCGTTGAGCAGTACTTC
CDR3aa: CSVGTSVEQYF

v_gene: TRBV5-6
d_gene: TRBD1
abundance: .
j_gene: TRBJ2-5
len: 16
CDR3nt: TGTGCCAGCAGCTTGGCGGGACAGGGATTTTCGGAGACCCAGTACTTC
CDR3aa: CASSLAGQGFSETQYF

v_gene: TRBV7-2
d_gene: .
abundance: .
j_gene: TRBJ2-3
len: 15
CDR3nt: TGTGCCAGCAGCTTATCACGGGGTGGGACAGATACGCAGTATTTT
CDR3aa: CASSLSRGGTDTQYF

v_gene: TRBV13
d_gene: .
abundance: .
j_gene: TRBJ2-1
len: 13
CDR3nt: TGTGCCAGCAGCTTAACACTAGAGCATGAGCAGTTCTTC
CDR3aa: CASSLTLEHEQFF

v_gene: TRBV5-1
d_gene: .
abundance: .
j_gene: TRBJ2-2
len: 13
CDR3nt: TGCGCCAGCAGCTTACAGGGAACCGGGGAGCTGTTTTTT
CDR3aa: CASSLQGTGELFF

v_gene: TRBV7-2
d_gene: .
abundance: .
j_gene: TRBJ2-5
len: 15
CDR3nt: TGTGCCAGCAGCCCCCGAGGAGGGACGTGGGAGACCCAGTACTTC
CDR3aa: CASSPRGGTWETQYF

v_gene: TRBV7-2
d_gene: .
abundance: .
j_gene: TRBJ2-5
len: 14
CDR3nt: TGTGCCAGCAGCTTAGATGGAGGGACGGAGACCCAGTACTTC
CDR3aa: CASSLDGGTETQYF

v_gene: TRBV7-9
d_gene: TRBD2
abundance: .
j_gene: TRBJ2-3
len: 15
CDR3nt: TGTGCCAGCAGCCTGGCGGGGGGCTCGGGAGATACGCAGTATTTT
CDR3aa: CASSLAGGSGDTQYF

v_gene: TRBV19
d_gene: TRBD2
abundance: .
j_gene: TRBJ2-1
len: 16
CDR3nt: TGTGCCAGTAGTAAGAATAGCGGGAGGACCTACAATGAGCAGTTCTTC
CDR3aa: CASSKNSGRTYNEQFF

v_gene: TRBV7-2
d_gene: .
abundance: .
j_gene: TRBJ2-7
len: 14
CDR3nt: TGTGCCAGCGGACATCGGCAGGGGCCGTACGAGCAGTACTTC
CDR3aa: CASGHRQGPYEQYF

v_gene: TRBV30
d_gene: .
abundance: .
j_gene: TRBJ1-2
len: 14
CDR3nt: TGTGCCTCAGGAATCTCCTTACCTAACTATGGCTACACCTTC
CDR3aa: CASGISLPNYGYTF

v_gene: TRBV10-3
d_gene: .
abundance: .
j_gene: TRBJ2-5
len: 14
CDR3nt: TGTGCCACCGCATATACTGGCGGGGAAGAGACCCAGTACTTC
CDR3aa: CATAYTGGEETQYF

v_gene: TRBV5-1
d_gene: .
abundance: few
j_gene: TRBJ2-1
len: 14
CDR3nt: TGCGCCAGCTTGAGGGATAGCTCCTACAATGAGCAGTTCTTC
CDR3aa: CASLRDSSYNEQFF

v_gene: TRBV5-8
d_gene: TRBD1
abundance: .
j_gene: TRBJ2-1
len: 16
CDR3nt: TGTGCCAGCAGCTTGGTCCAGGGGGCCTTCTACAATGAGCAGTTCTTC
CDR3aa: CASSLVQGAFYNEQFF

v_gene: TRBV18
d_gene: TRBD1
abundance: .
j_gene: TRBJ1-2
len: 14
CDR3nt: TGTGCCAGCTCAACGGGACAGGGCCTCTATGGCTACACCTTC
CDR3aa: CASSTGQGLYGYTF

v_gene: TRBV27
d_gene: .
abundance: once
j_gene: TRBJ2-3
len: 14
CDR3nt: TGTGCCAGCAGTTTTTTAGCTGATGCAGATACGCAGTATTTT
CDR3aa: CASSFLADADTQYF

v_gene: TRBV27
d_gene: .
abundance: once
j_gene: TRBJ2-3
len: 14
CDR3nt: TGTGCCACCTCATGGGCTCTCTGGGCGGATACGCAGTATTTT
CDR3aa: CATSWALWADTQYF

v_gene: TRBV28
d_gene: .
abundance: few
j_gene: TRBJ1-4
len: 16
CDR3nt: TGTGCCAGCAGTCGAAGGACTTCCTGGGATTCGGAAAAACTGTTTTTT
CDR3aa: CASSRRTSWDSEKLFF

v_gene: TRBV2
d_gene: .
abundance: once
j_gene: TRBJ2-1
len: 11
CDR3nt: TGTGCCAGCAGTGAAGCCAGGGAGCAGTTCTTC
CDR3aa: CASSEAREQFF

v_gene: TRBV7-2
d_gene: TRBD2
abundance: .
j_gene: TRBJ2-5
len: 15
CDR3nt: TGTGCCAGCAGCACGGGACTAGCGGGACAAGAGACCCAGTACTTC
CDR3aa: CASSTGLAGQETQYF

v_gene: TRBV6-5
d_gene: TRBD1
abundance: .
j_gene: TRBJ2-5
len: 14
CDR3nt: TGTGCCACCCTGGACAGGCTGCACCAAGAGACCCAGTACTTC
CDR3aa: CATLDRLHQETQYF

v_gene: TRBV5-1
d_gene: .
abundance: .
j_gene: TRBJ2-6
len: 15
CDR3nt: TGCGCCAGCAGCTTCGGGGGCTCTGGGGCCAACGTCCTGACTTTC
CDR3aa: CASSFGGSGANVLTF

v_gene: TRBV11-2
d_gene: .
abundance: .
j_gene: TRBJ1-1
len: 15
CDR3nt: TGTGCCAGCAGCTTAGCCCGAACAGGGCTCACTGAAGCTTTCTTT
CDR3aa: CASSLARTGLTEAFF

v_gene: TRBV5-1
d_gene: .
abundance: .
j_gene: TRBJ1-2
len: 13
CDR3nt: TGCGCCAGCAGCTTGTCTGTGTCGGGTGGCTACACCTTC
CDR3aa: CASSLSVSGGYTF

v_gene: TRBV7-8
d_gene: .
abundance: .
j_gene: TRBJ1-1
len: 13
CDR3nt: TGTGCCAGCGGGGGGGGGACGAACACTGAAGCTTTCTTT
CDR3aa: CASGGGTNTEAFF

v_gene: TRBV29-1
d_gene: .
abundance: .
j_gene: TRBJ1-1
len: 12
CDR3nt: TGCAGCGTGACAGGTTTGAACACTGAAGCTTTCTTT
CDR3aa: CSVTGLNTEAFF

v_gene: TRBV10-3
d_gene: .
abundance: .
j_gene: TRBJ2-7
len: 16
CDR3nt: TGTGCCATCAGTGAGGGGGGGGGCGCGGGAGTATACGAGCAGTACTTC
CDR3aa: CAISEGGGAGVYEQYF

v_gene: TRBV19
d_gene: .
abundance: .
j_gene: TRBJ2-7
len: 12
CDR3nt: TGTGCCAGTAGTCGAGGGGGTTACGAGCAGTACTTC
CDR3aa: CASSRGGYEQYF

v_gene: TRBV5-8
d_gene: .
abundance: .
j_gene: TRBJ1-2
len: 14
CDR3nt: TGTGCCAGCAGCGCCCAATCAGGGTTGTATGGCTACACCTTC
CDR3aa: CASSAQSGLYGYTF

v_gene: TRBV5-1
d_gene: .
abundance: few
j_gene: TRBJ2-1
len: 11
CDR3nt: TGCGCCAGCAGCCTTACCGGGGAGCAGTTCTTC
CDR3aa: CASSLTGEQFF

v_gene: TRBV4-3
d_gene: TRBD2
abundance: .
j_gene: TRBJ2-1
len: 16
CDR3nt: TGCGCCAGCAGCCAAGTGGGGACTAGTTTGTACAATGAGCAGTTCTTC
CDR3aa: CASSQVGTSLYNEQFF

v_gene: TRBV2
d_gene: TRBD1
abundance: .
j_gene: TRBJ1-2
len: 15
CDR3nt: TGTGCCAGCAGAAGTAGGACAGGGCTTAACTATGGCTACACCTTC
CDR3aa: CASRSRTGLNYGYTF

v_gene: TRBV7-2
d_gene: TRBD1
abundance: .
j_gene: TRBJ2-7
len: 14
CDR3nt: TGTGCCAGCAGCTCAGAGACAGGGGGCCGCGAGCAGTACTTC
CDR3aa: CASSSETGGREQYF

v_gene: TRBV6-6
d_gene: .
abundance: .
j_gene: TRBJ2-2
len: 13
CDR3nt: TGTGCCGCCTTGCGGAGTCCCGCCGGGGAGCTGTTTTTT
CDR3aa: CAALRSPAGELFF

v_gene: TRBV19
d_gene: TRBD1
abundance: .
j_gene: TRBJ1-1
len: 15
CDR3nt: TGTGCCAGTAGTAGCCGGACAGGGGGCGGCCCTGAAGCTTTCTTT
CDR3aa: CASSSRTGGGPEAFF

v_gene: TRBV7-9
d_gene: TRBD1
abundance: .
j_gene: TRBJ1-5
len: 14
CDR3nt: TGTGCCAGCAGCGATGGACAGGGCCATCAGCCCCAGCATTTT
CDR3aa: CASSDGQGHQPQHF

v_gene: TRBV27
d_gene: .
abundance: .
j_gene: TRBJ2-7
len: 13
CDR3nt: TGTGCCAGCAGTTGGGGGCCCACCTACGAGCAGTACTTC
CDR3aa: CASSWGPTYEQYF

v_gene: TRBV9
d_gene: .
abundance: once
j_gene: TRBJ1-3
len: 15
CDR3nt: TGTGCCAGCACCCGGGGGACGGGCTCTGGAAACACCATATATTTT
CDR3aa: CASTRGTGSGNTIYF

v_gene: TRBV7-7
d_gene: TRBD2
abundance: .
j_gene: TRBJ2-1
len: 15
CDR3nt: TGTGCTAGCAGTCCCATAGCGGGAGGTAACAATGAGCAGTTCTTC
CDR3aa: CASSPIAGGNNEQFF

v_gene: TRBV11-3
d_gene: TRBD2
abundance: .
j_gene: TRBJ2-5
len: 16
CDR3nt: TGTGCCAGCAGCTTAGTCCTAGCGGGAGTTGGAAAGACCCAGTACTTC
CDR3aa: CASSLVLAGVGKTQYF

v_gene: TRBV9
d_gene: TRBD1
abundance: few
j_gene: TRBJ2-3
len: 14
CDR3nt: TGTGCCAGCAGCGTGACAGGGTCGGTAGATACGCAGTATTTT
CDR3aa: CASSVTGSVDTQYF

v_gene: TRBV7-8
d_gene: .
abundance: .
j_gene: TRBJ1-2
len: 15
CDR3nt: TGTGCCAGCAGCTTAGTGCAGGGCGTCAACTATGGCTACACCTTC
CDR3aa: CASSLVQGVNYGYTF

v_gene: TRBV7-2
d_gene: .
abundance: .
j_gene: TRBJ1-2
len: 14
CDR3nt: TGTGCCAACAGCTTAGGGAGCCTCCTTAGGGGCTACACCTTC
CDR3aa: CANSLGSLLRGYTF

v_gene: TRBV4-3
d_gene: TRBD1
abundance: once
j_gene: TRBJ1-4
len: 17
CDR3nt: TGCGCCAGCAGCCAAGATTATACGGGACAGGAGGACGAAAAACTGTTTTTT
CDR3aa: CASSQDYTGQEDEKLFF

v_gene: TRBV18
d_gene: .
abundance: .
j_gene: TRBJ2-7
len: 14
CDR3nt: TGTGCCAGCTCACCCTGGCAGGCCTCCTACGAGCAGTACTTC
CDR3aa: CASSPWQASYEQYF